This T cell receptor beta chain comes out of a study of blood T cell repertoires in COVID-19. For the study at large: Nucleic acid was either cDNA or gDNA, and it came from T cells, B-cell-depleted T cells, or PBMCs.

In the authors' methods: Amplification of reference gene primers was used by the study to estimate nucleated cell counts. Assay used: immunoSEQ multiplex PCR; TCRdb lists only in-frame clones, some missing. V, J and clone size reflect that table, while D and trimming were determined from the DNA. This table has 97,000 or so clones, roughly 87% appearing once. Trimming took 1 base from V and 0 from J, leaving 13 bases between them. Germline-derived CDR1 and CDR2 are SEHNR and FQNEAQ (reference sequence). CDR3 length: 17 amino acids. The chain joins TRBV7-9 to TRBJ2-1, with a weak D call TRBD1 (6 bases). Input material: peripheral blood. This clonotype originated in a woman aged 50 to 60 with COVID-19, enrolled during active disease. Written as DNA, the CDR3 is TGTGCCAGCAGCTTAGGAACAGGGTGGGGCTCCTACAATGAGCAGTTCTTC. This sequence encodes CASSLGTGWGSYNEQFF. Based on the CDR3 plus reference TRBV7-9 and TRBJ2-1, the full variable domain is DTGVSQNPRHKITKRGQNVTFRCDPISEHNRLYWYRQTLGQGPEFLTYFQNEAQLEKSRLLSDRFSAERPKGSFSTLEIQRTEQGDSAMYLCASSLGTGWGSYNEQFFGPGTRLTVL.